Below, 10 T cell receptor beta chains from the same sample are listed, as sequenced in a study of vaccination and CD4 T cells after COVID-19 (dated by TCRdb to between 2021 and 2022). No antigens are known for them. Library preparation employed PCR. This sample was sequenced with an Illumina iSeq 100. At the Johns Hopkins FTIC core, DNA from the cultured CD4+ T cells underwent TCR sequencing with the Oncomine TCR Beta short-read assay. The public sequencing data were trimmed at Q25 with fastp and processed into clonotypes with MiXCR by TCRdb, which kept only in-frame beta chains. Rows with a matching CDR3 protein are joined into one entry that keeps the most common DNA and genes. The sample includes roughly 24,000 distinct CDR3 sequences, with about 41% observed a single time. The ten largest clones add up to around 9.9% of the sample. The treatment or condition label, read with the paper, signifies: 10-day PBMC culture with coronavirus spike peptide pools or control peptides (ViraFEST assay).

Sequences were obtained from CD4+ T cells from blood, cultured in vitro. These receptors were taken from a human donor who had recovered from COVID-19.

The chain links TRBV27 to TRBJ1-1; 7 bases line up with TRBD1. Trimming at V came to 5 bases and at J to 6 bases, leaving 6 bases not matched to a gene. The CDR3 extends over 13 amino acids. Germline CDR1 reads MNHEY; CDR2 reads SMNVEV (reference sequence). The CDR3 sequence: CASSTQTGAEAFF. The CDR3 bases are TGTGCCAGCAGTACACAAACAGGGGCTGAAGCTTTCTTT.

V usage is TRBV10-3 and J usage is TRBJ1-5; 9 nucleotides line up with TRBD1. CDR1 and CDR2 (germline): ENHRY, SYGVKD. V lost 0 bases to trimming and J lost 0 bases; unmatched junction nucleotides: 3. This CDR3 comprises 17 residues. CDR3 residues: CAISESGQGYSNQPQHF. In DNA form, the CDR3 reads TGTGCCATCAGTGAGTCGGGACAGGGCTATAGCAATCAGCCCCAGCATTTT.

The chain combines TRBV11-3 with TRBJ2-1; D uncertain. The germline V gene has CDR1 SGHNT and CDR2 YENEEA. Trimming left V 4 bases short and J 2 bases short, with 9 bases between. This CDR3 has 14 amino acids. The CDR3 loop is CASSSRIPYNEQFF. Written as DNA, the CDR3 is TGTGCCAGCAGCTCGAGGATACCCTACAATGAGCAGTTCTTC.

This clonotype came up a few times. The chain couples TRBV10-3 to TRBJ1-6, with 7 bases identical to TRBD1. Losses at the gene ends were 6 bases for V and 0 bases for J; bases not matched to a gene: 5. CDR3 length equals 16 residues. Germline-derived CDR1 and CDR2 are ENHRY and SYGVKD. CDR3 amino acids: CAISKQGDSYNSPLHF. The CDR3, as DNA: TGTGCCATCAGCAAGCAGGGGGACTCCTATAATTCACCCCTCCACTTT.

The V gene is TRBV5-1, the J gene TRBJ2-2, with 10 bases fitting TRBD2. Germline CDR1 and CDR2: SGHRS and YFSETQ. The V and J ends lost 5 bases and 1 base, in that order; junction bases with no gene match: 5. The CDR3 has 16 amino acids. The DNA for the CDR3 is TGCGCCAGCAGAAACTCTAGCGGGAGGAACACCGGGGAGCTGTTTTTT. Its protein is CASRNSSGRNTGELFF. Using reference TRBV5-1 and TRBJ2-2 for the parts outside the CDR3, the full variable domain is KAGVTQTPRYLIKTRGQQVTLSCSPISGHRSVSWYQQTPGQGLQFLFEYFSETQRNKGNFPGRFSGRQFSNSRSEMNVSTLELGDSALYLCASRNSSGRNTGELFFGEGSRLTVL.

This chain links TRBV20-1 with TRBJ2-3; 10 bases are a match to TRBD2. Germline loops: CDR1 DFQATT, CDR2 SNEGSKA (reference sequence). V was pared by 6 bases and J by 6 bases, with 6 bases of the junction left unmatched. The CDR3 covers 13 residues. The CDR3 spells CSADLAGVDTQYF. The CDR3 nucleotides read TGCAGTGCGGATCTAGCGGGGGTGGATACGCAGTATTTT.

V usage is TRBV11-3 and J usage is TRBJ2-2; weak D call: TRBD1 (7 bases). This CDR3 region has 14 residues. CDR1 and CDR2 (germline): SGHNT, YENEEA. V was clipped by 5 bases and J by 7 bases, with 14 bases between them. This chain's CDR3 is CASSGNRGGGELFF. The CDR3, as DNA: TGTGCCAGCAGCGGAAACAGGGGAGGCGGGGAGCTGTTTTTT.

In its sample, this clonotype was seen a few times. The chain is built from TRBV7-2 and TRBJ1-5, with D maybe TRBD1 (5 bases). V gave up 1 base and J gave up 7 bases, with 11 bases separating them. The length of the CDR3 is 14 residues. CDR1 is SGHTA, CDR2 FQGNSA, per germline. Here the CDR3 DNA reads TGTGCCAGCAGCTTAGGATGGGGGAAACAGCCCCAGCATTTT. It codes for CASSLGWGKQPQHF. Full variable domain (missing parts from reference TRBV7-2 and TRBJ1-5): GAGVSQSPSNKVTEKGKDVELRCDPISGHTALYWYRQSLGQGLEFLIYFQGNSAPDKSGLPSDRFSAERTGGSVSTLTIQRTQQEDSAVYLCASSLGWGKQPQHFGDGTRLSIL.

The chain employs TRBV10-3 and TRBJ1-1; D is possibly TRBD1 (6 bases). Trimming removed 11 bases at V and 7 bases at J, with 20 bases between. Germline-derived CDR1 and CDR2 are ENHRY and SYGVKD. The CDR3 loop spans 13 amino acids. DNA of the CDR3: TGTGCCTCAATCGGGGGGGGCTCGTATGAAGCTTTCTTT. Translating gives CASIGGGSYEAFF.

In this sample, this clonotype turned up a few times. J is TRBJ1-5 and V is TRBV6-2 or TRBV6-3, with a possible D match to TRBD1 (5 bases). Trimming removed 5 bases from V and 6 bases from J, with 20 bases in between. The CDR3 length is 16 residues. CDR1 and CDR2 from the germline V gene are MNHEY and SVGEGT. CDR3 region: CASSDHSYQGTQPQHF. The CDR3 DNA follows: TGTGCCAGCAGTGACCATTCTTATCAGGGAACTCAGCCCCAGCATTTT.